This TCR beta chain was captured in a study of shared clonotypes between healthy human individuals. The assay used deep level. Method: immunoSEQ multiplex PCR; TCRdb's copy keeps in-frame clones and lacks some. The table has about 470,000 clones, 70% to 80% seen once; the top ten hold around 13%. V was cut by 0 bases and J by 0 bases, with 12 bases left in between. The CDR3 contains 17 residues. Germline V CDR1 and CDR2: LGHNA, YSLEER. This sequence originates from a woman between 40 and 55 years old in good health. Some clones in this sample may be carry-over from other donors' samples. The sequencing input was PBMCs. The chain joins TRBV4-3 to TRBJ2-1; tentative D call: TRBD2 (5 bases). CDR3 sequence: CASSQDQEAVSYNEQFF. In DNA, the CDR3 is TGCGCCAGCAGCCAAGATCAAGAAGCGGTCTCCTACAATGAGCAGTTCTTC.